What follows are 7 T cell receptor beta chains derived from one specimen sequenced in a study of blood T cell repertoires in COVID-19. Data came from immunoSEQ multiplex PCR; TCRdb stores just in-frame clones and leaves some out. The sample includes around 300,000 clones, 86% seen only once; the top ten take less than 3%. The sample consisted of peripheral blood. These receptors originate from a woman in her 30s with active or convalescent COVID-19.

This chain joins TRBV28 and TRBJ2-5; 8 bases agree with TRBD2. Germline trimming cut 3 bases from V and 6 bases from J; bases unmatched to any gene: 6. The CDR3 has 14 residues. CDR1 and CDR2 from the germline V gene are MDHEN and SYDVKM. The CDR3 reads CASSFSGAGKTQYF. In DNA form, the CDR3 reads TGTGCCAGCAGTTTTAGCGGGGCCGGCAAGACCCAGTACTTC.

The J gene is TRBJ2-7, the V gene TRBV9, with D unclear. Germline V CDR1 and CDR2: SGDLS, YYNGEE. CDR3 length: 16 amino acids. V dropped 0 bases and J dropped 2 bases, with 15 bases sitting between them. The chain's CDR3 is CASSVDSNLGPYEQYF. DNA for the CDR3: TGTGCCAGCAGCGTAGATTCCAACCTAGGCCCCTACGAGCAGTACTTC.

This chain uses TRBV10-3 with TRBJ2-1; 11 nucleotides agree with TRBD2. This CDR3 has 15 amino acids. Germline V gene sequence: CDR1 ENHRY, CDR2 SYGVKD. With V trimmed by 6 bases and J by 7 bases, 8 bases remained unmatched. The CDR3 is CAISLTSGAPNEQFF. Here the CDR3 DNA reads TGTGCCATCAGCTTGACTAGCGGGGCCCCGAATGAGCAGTTCTTC.

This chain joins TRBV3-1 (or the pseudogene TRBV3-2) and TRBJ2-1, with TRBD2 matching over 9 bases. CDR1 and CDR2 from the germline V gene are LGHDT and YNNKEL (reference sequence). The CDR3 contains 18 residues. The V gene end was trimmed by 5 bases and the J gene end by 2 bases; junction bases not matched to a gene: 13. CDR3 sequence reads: CASSSETTGTSPYNEQFF. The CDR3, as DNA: TGTGCCAGCAGCTCGGAGACGACCGGGACTAGCCCCTACAATGAGCAGTTCTTC.

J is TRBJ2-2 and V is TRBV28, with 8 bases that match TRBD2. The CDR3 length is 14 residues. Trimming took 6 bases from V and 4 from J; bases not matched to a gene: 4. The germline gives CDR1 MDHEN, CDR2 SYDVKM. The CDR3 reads CASRGGGTTGELFF. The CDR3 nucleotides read TGTGCCAGCAGAGGCGGGGGGACCACCGGGGAGCTGTTTTTT.

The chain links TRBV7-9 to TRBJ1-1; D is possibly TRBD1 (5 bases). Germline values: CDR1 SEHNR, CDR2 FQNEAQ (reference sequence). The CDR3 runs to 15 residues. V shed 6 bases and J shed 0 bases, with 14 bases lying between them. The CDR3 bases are TGTGCCAGCAGGCCTGACAGTATTATGAACACTGAAGCTTTCTTT. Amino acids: CASRPDSIMNTEAFF.

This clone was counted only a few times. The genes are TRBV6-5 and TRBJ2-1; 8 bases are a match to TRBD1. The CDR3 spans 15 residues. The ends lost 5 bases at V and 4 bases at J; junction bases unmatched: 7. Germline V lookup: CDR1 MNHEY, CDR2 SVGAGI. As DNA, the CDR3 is TGTGCCAGCAGTCCTCGACAGGGGTTATACAATGAGCAGTTCTTC. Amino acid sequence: CASSPRQGLYNEQFF.